The 10 T cell receptor beta chains listed next were all sequenced from one sample in a study of T cell clonality in common variable immunodeficiency (dated by TCRdb to about 2015). Results and caveats for the whole study, not just this receptor: CVID TCRbeta sequences were reported to have fewer deletions and N-nucleotide insertions and to lack highly modified clones with 13 or more V deletions.

The library was prepared using the immunoSEQ multiplex PCR assay. Not all clones reach the TCRdb copy of this immuneACCESS table, which keeps in-frame sequences only. Checked studies attribute under half of the gap to unresolved V genes and leave the rest unexplained. The table records around 24,000 clones for this sample, and not one of them appears only once. Approximately 4% of the sample belongs to the ten largest clones. No cognate antigen is known for these TCRs. Sequenced: peripheral blood mononuclear cells. Source of these receptors: a human donor with common variable immunodeficiency.

This clone was detected many times. The observed sequence ends 3 residues before the CDR3 terminus, with the missing tail filled in from the germline J gene. The chain is built from TRBV18 and TRBJ2-3; TRBD1 might be the D (6 bases). Trimming left V 3 bases short and J 5 bases short, with 12 bases between. There are 14 residues in the CDR3. Germline V gene data show CDR1 as KGHSH and CDR2 as LQKENI. The covered CDR3 bases are TGTGCCAGCTCACCGGGGGCGATGGGAGATACG. Translation gives CASSPGAMGDT. The whole CDR3 protein is CASSPGAMGDTQYF.

Many counts were recorded for this clone. With the read ending 3 residues before the CDR3 end, the germline J gene is used to fill in that end. J is TRBJ1-5 and V is TRBV20-1; possible D gene TRBD1, 6 bases. V was cut by 6 bases and J by 7 bases, with 22 bases left in between. From germline, CDR1 is DFQATT and CDR2 SNEGSKA (reference sequence). The CDR3 has 15 residues. The CDR3 bases that were read are TGCAGTGCAAAAGCCAGGGGTTTTACTTTCCAGCCC. Translation gives CSAKARGFTFQP. The entire CDR3 sequence reads CSAKARGFTFQPQHF.

This clone was counted at least ten times. The read falls 3 residues short of the CDR3 end, and the missing part is taken from the germline J gene. The rearrangement joins TRBV7-3 to TRBJ2-1; D gene unclear. The V end was cut by 5 bases, the J end by 7 bases, with 21 bases between. Germline CDR1 reads SGHTA; CDR2 reads FQGTGA. The CDR3 has 16 amino acids. This chain's CDR3 is CASSAALNPYSNEQFF. The part of the CDR3 DNA that was read is TGTGCCAGCAGCGCCGCCCTGAACCCTTACTCTAATGAG.

In this sample, this clone turned up many times. Coverage ceases 3 residues before the CDR3 finishes, and the germline J gene fills in the end. This chain connects TRBV7-6 to TRBJ2-3, with D possibly being TRBD2 (5 bases). Germline V gene lookup returns CDR1 SGHVS and CDR2 FNYEAQ. V was trimmed by 5 bases and J by 4 bases, leaving 16 bases between them. This CDR3 comprises 15 residues. The CDR3 region is CASSGSAMGSDTQYF. The covered CDR3 bases are TGTGCCAGCAGCGGTAGCGCTATGGGGTCAGATACG.

About this clone: The read ends 3 residues early relative to the CDR3; the germline J gene fills the gap. The chain has TRBV2 and TRBJ2-5, with a weak D call TRBD1 (6 bases). Trimming removed 5 bases from V and 2 bases from J, with 9 bases in between. Germline V gene lookup returns CDR1 SNHLY and CDR2 FYNNEI. The CDR3 loop spans 13 amino acids. The CDR3 sequence: CASSPDRQETQYF. CDR3 DNA (partial): TGTGCCAGCAGTCCTGACAGGCAAGAGACC.

This clone was counted only a few times. CDR3 region: CASSERLGTGYTGELFF. CDR3 DNA (partial): TGTGCCAGCAGTGAACGGTTAGGGACAGGTTACACCGGGGAG. The rearrangement uses TRBV6-1 and TRBJ2-2; 8 nucleotides align to TRBD1. The DNA ends 3 residues before the CDR3 does, and the rest of the CDR3 is filled in from the germline J gene. This CDR3 is 17 amino acids long. CDR1 is MNHNS and CDR2 is SASEGT in the germline V gene. V gave up 2 bases and J gave up 3 bases; unmatched junction bases: 8.

This clone was counted between two and nine times. CDR3 bases read: TGTGCCTGGAGTGCGCAGTTCTACGAG. Its translation: CAWSAQFYE. The CDR3 in full is CAWSAQFYEQYF. The rearrangement uses TRBV30 and TRBJ2-7; D unresolved. Sequencing ends 3 residues short of the CDR3 end; the germline J gene provides the rest. CDR1 is GTSNPN and CDR2 is SVGIG in the germline V gene (reference sequence). CDR3 size: 12 residues. V lost 1 base and J 3 bases, leaving 7 bases between the germline ends.

At least ten counts were recorded for this clone. The sequence runs out 3 residues before the end of the CDR3; the remainder is reconstructed from the germline J gene. The rearrangement uses TRBV5-1 and TRBJ1-4; 11 positions agree with TRBD1. V lost 4 bases, J lost 8 bases, and 4 bases stayed unmatched. CDR1 is SGHRS, CDR2 YFSETQ, per germline. CDR3 length equals 14 residues. The sequenced part of the CDR3 DNA is TGCGCCAGCAGCCTCCGGGACAGGGGGGAAAAA. Protein sequence: CASSLRDRGEK. The full-length CDR3 reads as CASSLRDRGEKLFF. The entire variable domain, with the rest obtained from reference TRBV5-1 and TRBJ1-4, is as follows: KAGVTQTPRYLIKTRGQQVTLSCSPISGHRSVSWYQQTPGQGLQFLFEYFSETQRNKGNFPGRFSGRQFSNSRSEMNVSTLELGDSALYLCASSLRDRGEKLFFGSGTQLSVL.

About this clone: Coverage ceases 3 residues before the CDR3 finishes, and the germline J gene fills in the end. This sequence joins TRBV2 and TRBJ2-7; D possibly corresponds to TRBD1 (6 bases). Trimming left V 6 bases short and J 2 bases short, with 11 bases between. The CDR3 is 13 residues long. Germline CDR1 and CDR2: SNHLY and FYNNEI. CDR3 bases read: TGTGCCAGCAGAAGGGACACCCCCTACGAG. Translating it yields CASRRDTPYE. The complete CDR3 reads CASRRDTPYEQYF.

The table lists this clone with many counts. The part of the CDR3 DNA that was read is TGTGCCAGCAGGCCGACAGGGAGCAATCAGCCC. Translated, it gives CASRPTGSNQP. The complete CDR3 sequence is CASRPTGSNQPQHF. The chain couples TRBV2 to TRBJ1-5; TRBD1 matches at 7 bases. The read ends 3 residues early relative to the CDR3; the germline J gene fills the gap. Germline loops: CDR1 SNHLY, CDR2 FYNNEI. V shed 6 bases, J shed 1 base, and the junction held 3 bases outside the gene matches. This CDR3 region has 14 residues.